This TCR beta chain was identified in a study of T cells after posttransplantation cyclophosphamide. Profiled with immunoSEQ multiplex PCR; TCRdb holds only in-frame clones, not every one. The sample holds around 47,000 clones, around 94% seen once. The related graft donor's blood sample was taken on the day of bone marrow donation. Comments on this clone: The antigen is unknown.

General study points: Recipient CMV seropositivity and CMV reactivation strongly tracked TRB clonality.

This CDR3 comprises 15 residues. From germline, CDR1 is SGHDT and CDR2 YYEEEE. Trimming left V 4 bases short and J 0 bases short, with 11 bases between. This chain uses TRBV5-6 with TRBJ1-5; D ambiguous. The sequenced sample consisted of PBMCs. This clonotype originated in a woman between 25 and 40 years old in good health and a related stem cell transplant donor. CDR3 sequence reads: CASSRYRPSNQPQHF. CDR3 bases: TGTGCCAGCAGCCGCTACAGACCTAGCAATCAGCCCCAGCATTTT. Supplemented by reference TRBV5-6 and TRBJ1-5, the full variable domain reads DAGVTQSPTHLIKTRGQQVTLRCSPKSGHDTVSWYQQALGQGPQFIFQYYEEEERQRGNFPDRFSGHQFPNYSSELNVNALLLGDSALYLCASSRYRPSNQPQHFGDGTRLSIL.